This T cell receptor (beta chain) is drawn from a study of identifying expanded T cells in peripheral blood. Study results and limitations: Variance in clone template counts between approximately 2-week samples significantly increased with total template count across all healthy donors. About 1.3 clones differed between technical replicates, versus approximately 16 and 19 over time.

The V gene's germline CDR1 is LNHDA and CDR2 SQIVND (reference sequence). The CDR3 sequence is 15 residues long. V was cut by 6 bases and J by 0 bases, with 9 bases left in between. Worth noting for this clone: Antigen unknown.

No infections or other immune events were documented during collection. Sequencing was performed with immunoSEQ multiplex PCR; in TCRdb, only in-frame clones are kept and a portion is missing. The profile shows under 100,000 clones, about 87% of them singletons. The TCR was taken from a person between 18 and 70 years old in good health. This chain joins TRBV19 and TRBJ1-6; D not certain. Sequenced material: blood. The CDR3 sequence: CASRDLSSYNSPLHF. As DNA, the CDR3 is TGTGCCAGTAGGGATCTGAGCTCCTATAATTCACCCCTCCACTTT.